Here is one T cell receptor (beta chain) with its context. Its antigen is still unknown. No base quality values were provided; no much bigger clone lies one nucleotide off. Using the deep immunoSEQ assay, multiplex PCR amplified TCR CDR3 regions from genomic DNA. Extracted genomic DNA from each cell subset was spread evenly across all wells of several immunoSEQ 96-well plates, with each plate serving as a replicate. For sorted subsets, around 200 ng genomic DNA, equal to 30,000 to 35,000 T cell genomes, was loaded into each replicate PCR. Purified libraries were quantified with a Qubit 3.0 fluorometer, sized on a Bioanalyzer 2100, and re-quantified with the KAPA Library Quantification kit. A separate single-read 150-cycle Illumina NextSeq 550 flow cell was used to sequence each immunoSEQ 96-well plate. The published analysis was carried out like this. Because the immunoSEQ output held only junctional sequences and lacked quality scores, the filtering could not match the filtering applied to full-length reads. Sequences were annotated with PyIR, a Python wrapper for IgBLAST v1.9, using IMGT germline references to assign V/J genes and CDR3. Any read was removed if the V/J assignment was weak (E-value above 1e-6), the CDR3 was missing, or the read contained stop codons, out-of-frame junctions, or ambiguous translated residues. A V3J clonotype was defined by an identical inferred V gene, J gene, and CDR3 amino acid sequence. The percentage overlap between two repertoires was calculated by dividing the number of shared unique clonotypes by the size of the smaller repertoire. Richness of each repertoire was evaluated using RTK rarefaction, the Chao1 estimator, and Recon v2.1 estimates of unobserved clonotypes. OLGA was used to compute generation probabilities for all TCRbeta clonotypes that the gDNA method yielded from a handful of donors. The source is immuneACCESS, and TCRdb retained only in-frame sequences with V and J called. Part of the clones is not carried over; for the studies checked, unresolved V genes explain less than half of this, and the remainder is unexplained. Clone size and the V and J calls come from that table; the DNA yielded D and trimming. The sample profile shows approximately 2.5 million clones; roughly 93% of them were found once. Clones ranked in the top ten supply 0.36% of the sample.

The CDR3 numbers 15 residues from cysteine through phenylalanine. Just CDR3 DNA is preserved here, 45 bases in frame from base 1. CDR1 and CDR2, per the germline V gene (reference sequence), are LNHDA and SQIVND. Unmatched junction bases come to 6, with V trimmed by 4 bases and J by 5 bases. This specimen belongs to a study of shared clonotypes between healthy human individuals (dated by TCRdb to 2019 to 2021). General notes on the study: The cohort included three men and a couple of women between 18 and 49 years of age. For each donor, CD4 naive and CD4 memory were each run on three plates, CD8 naive on two plates, and CD8 memory on one plate. To estimate repertoire size and how much clonotype sharing occurs between individuals, the study deeply sequenced the blood TCR repertoires of five healthy adults. Libraries were prepared and TCR repertoires were sequenced by different laboratories using diverse techniques, in order to increase sequencing depth and limit assay-specific biases. Each donor's leukapheresis produced roughly between about 0.9 and 9.5 billion PBMCs. Here is what the overall study found, with its caveats: Roughly 5.2% of naive CD4, more than 3% of naive CD8, about 2.1% of memory CD4, and around 0.4% of memory CD8 clonotypes were shared across a few donors. Rarefaction of sorted-subset datasets indicated incomplete sequencing despite the large sequencing depth. The genetic and exposure-history diversity represented was limited by the small number of donors. Compared with non-shared clonotypes, the clonotypes found in all four sorted-subset donors had higher generation probabilities. Pairwise subsampling indicated that sequencing depth was expected to affect the degree of clonotype sharing among donors. Naive subsets generally had larger estimated clonotype richness than memory subsets did. Sampling was limited to blood, and TCR repertoires in tissue likely differ from TCR repertoires in blood.

The donors were healthy, HIV-negative adults who had no recently reported acute infections or vaccinations. Every donor was a Caucasian adult residing in Nashville, Tennessee, USA. CD4+ T cells were enriched by magnetic negative selection; naive cells were then positively selected on CD45RA, and the negative fraction formed the memory subset. After blood collection by leukapheresis, PBMCs were isolated using Ficoll-Histopaque density gradient centrifugation and then cryopreserved in the vapor phase of liquid nitrogen. Analytical flow cytometry was used to check the purity and quantity of each magnetically sorted T cell population. Each sorted fraction had its genomic DNA isolated and then quantified by UV absorbance on a Nanodrop 2000c.

This sequence originates from a man between 18 and 29 years old in good health. Some clones in this sample may be carry-over from other donors' samples. The rearranged segments are TRBV19 and TRBJ1-1; 11 of the junction bases match TRBD1. Input material: naive CD4+ T cells from PBMCs. What this sample's cell subset or site label stands for: CD45RA+ positively selected. CDR3 sequence: CASSKGQGGWTEAFF. Here is the DNA: TGTGCCAGTAGTAAGGGACAGGGGGGATGGACTGAAGCTTTCTTT.